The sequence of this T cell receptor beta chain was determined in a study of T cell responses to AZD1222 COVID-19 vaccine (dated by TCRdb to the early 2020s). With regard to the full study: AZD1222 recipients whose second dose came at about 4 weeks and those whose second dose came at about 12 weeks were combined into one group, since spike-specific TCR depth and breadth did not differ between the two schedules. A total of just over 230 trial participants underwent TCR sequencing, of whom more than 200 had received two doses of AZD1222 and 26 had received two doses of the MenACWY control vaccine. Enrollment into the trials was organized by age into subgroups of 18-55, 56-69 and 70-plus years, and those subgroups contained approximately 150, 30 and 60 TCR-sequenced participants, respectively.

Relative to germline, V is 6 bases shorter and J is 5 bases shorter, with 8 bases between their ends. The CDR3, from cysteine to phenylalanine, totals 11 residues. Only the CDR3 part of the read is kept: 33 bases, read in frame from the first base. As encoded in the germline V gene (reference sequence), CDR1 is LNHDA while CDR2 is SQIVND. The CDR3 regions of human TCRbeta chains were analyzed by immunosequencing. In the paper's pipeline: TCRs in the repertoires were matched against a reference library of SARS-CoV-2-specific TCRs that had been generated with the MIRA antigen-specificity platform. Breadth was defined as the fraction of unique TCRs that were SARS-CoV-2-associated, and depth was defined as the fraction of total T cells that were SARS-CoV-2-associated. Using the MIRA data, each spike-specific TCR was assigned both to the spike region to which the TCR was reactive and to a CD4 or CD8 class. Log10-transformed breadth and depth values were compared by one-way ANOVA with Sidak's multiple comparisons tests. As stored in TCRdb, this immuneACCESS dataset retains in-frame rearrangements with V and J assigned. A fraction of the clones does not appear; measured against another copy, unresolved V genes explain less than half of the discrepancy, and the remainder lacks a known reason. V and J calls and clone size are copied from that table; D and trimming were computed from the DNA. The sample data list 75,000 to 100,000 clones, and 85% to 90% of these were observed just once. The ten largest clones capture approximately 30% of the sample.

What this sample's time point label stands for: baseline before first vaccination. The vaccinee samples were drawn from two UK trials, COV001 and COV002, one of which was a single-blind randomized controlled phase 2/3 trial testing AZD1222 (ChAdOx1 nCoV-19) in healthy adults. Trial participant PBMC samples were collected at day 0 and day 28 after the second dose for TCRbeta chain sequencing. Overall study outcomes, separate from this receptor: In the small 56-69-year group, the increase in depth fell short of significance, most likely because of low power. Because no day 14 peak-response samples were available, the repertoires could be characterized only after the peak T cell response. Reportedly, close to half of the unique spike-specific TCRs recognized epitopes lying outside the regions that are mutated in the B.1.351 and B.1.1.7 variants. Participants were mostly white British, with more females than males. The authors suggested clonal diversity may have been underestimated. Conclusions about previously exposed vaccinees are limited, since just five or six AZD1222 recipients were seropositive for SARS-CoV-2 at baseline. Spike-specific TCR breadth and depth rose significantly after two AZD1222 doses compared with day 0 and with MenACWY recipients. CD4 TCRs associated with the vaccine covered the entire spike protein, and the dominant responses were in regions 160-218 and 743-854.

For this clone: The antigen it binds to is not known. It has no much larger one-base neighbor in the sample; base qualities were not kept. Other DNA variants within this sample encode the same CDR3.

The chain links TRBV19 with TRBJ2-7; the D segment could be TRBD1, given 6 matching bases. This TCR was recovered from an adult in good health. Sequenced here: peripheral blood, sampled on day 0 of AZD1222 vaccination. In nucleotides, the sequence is TGTGCCAGTAGCAGGGGCCACGAGCAGTACTTC. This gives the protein CASSRGHEQYF.